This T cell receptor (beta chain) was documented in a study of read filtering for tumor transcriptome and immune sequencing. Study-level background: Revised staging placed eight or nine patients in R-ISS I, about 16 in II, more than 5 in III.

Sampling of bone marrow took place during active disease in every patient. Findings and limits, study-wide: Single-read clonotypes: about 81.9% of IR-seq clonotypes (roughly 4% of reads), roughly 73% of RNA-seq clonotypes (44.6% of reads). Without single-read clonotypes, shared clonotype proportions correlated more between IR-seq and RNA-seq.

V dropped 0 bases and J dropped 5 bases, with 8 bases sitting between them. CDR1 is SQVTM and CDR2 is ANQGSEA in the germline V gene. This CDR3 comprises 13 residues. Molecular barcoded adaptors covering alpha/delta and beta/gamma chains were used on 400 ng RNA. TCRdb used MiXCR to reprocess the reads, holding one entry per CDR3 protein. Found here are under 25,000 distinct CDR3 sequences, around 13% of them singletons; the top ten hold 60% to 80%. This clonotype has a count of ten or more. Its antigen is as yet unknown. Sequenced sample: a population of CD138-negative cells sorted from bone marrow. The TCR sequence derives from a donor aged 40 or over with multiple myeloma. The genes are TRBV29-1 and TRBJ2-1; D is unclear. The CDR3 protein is CSVEESRDNEQFF. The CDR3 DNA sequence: TGCAGCGTTGAAGAAAGCCGGGACAATGAGCAGTTCTTC.